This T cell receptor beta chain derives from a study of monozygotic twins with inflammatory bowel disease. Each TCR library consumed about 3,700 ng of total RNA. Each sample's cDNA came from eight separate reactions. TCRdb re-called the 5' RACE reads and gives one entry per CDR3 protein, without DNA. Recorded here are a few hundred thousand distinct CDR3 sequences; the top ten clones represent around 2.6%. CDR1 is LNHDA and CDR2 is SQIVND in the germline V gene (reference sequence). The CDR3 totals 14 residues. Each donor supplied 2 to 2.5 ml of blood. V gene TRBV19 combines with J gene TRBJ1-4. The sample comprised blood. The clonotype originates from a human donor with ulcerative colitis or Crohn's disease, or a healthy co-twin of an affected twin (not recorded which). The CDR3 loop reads CATKETATNEKLFF.